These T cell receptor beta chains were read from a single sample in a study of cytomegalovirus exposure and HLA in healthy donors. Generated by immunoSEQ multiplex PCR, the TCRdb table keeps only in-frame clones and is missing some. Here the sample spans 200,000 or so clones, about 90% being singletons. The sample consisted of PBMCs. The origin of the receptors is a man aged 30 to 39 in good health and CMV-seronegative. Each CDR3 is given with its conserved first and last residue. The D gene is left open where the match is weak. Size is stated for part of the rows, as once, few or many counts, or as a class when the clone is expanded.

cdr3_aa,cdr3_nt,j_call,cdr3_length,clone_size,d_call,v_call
CASRQGVSYEQYF,TGTGCCAGCAGACAGGGTGTCTCCTACGAGCAGTACTTC,TRBJ2-7,13,-,-,TRBV25-1
CASSLQGASDTQYF,TGTGCCAGCAGCTTACAGGGGGCATCAGATACGCAGTATTTT,TRBJ2-3,14,-,TRBD1,TRBV7-2
CASRLTDTQYF,TGTGCCAGCAGACTCACAGATACGCAGTATTTT,TRBJ2-3,11,-,-,TRBV27
CASSENGLLSGNTIYF,TGTGCCAGCAGTGAAAATGGGCTTCTCTCTGGAAACACCATATATTTT,TRBJ1-3,16,-,-,TRBV6-1
CASSFSRDRSYEQYF,TGTGCCAGCAGTTTTTCCCGGGACAGATCCTACGAGCAGTACTTC,TRBJ2-7,15,once,TRBD1,TRBV27
CASSLAVVAGGLNQETQYF,TGCGCCAGCAGCTTGGCCGTGGTAGCGGGGGGACTCAACCAAGAGACCCAGTACTTC,TRBJ2-5,19,-,TRBD2,TRBV5-1
CAINADYEQYF,TGTGCCATAAACGCGGACTACGAGCAGTACTTC,TRBJ2-7,11,-,-,TRBV2
CASTPSSSTDTQYF,TGCGCCAGCACCCCCTCCTCGAGCACAGATACGCAGTATTTT,TRBJ2-3,14,-,-,TRBV5-1
CASFGTAASTQYF,TGTGCCAGCTTCGGTACCGCGGCGTCGACGCAGTATTTT,TRBJ2-3,13,-,-,TRBV28
CASSGAMGQGSGEQYF,TGTGCCAGCAGCGGGGCGATGGGACAGGGGTCGGGGGAGCAGTACTTC,TRBJ2-7,16,-,TRBD1,TRBV5-4
CASSLRLSQYEQYF,TGTGCCAGCAGCTTGAGACTCTCCCAATACGAGCAGTACTTC,TRBJ2-7,14,-,-,TRBV5-8
CASSFWGQNSNQPQHF,TGTGCCAGCAGCTTTTGGGGGCAAAATAGCAATCAGCCCCAGCATTTT,TRBJ1-5,16,few,-,TRBV2
CASSERVYEQYF,TGTGCCAGCAGTGAACGGGTGTACGAGCAGTACTTC,TRBJ2-7,12,-,-,TRBV6-1
CASTDLAKNSQYF,TGTGCCAGTACAGATCTAGCCAAAAACAGTCAGTACTTC,TRBJ2-4,13,-,-,TRBV28
CASSSSGSSYEQYF,TGTGCCAGTAGTTCTAGCGGGAGCTCCTACGAGCAGTACTTC,TRBJ2-7,14,-,TRBD2,TRBV19
CSAGGAVNTEAFF,TGCAGCGCAGGGGGCGCGGTCAACACTGAAGCTTTCTTT,TRBJ1-1,13,-,TRBD1,TRBV29-1
CAGAGGRGVETQYF,TGTGCCGGGGCGGGAGGGCGGGGGGTAGAGACCCAGTACTTC,TRBJ2-5,14,-,TRBD2,TRBV6-6
CASRAREVSEQYF,TGTGCCAGCAGGGCAAGGGAGGTCTCCGAGCAGTACTTC,TRBJ2-7,13,-,-,TRBV2